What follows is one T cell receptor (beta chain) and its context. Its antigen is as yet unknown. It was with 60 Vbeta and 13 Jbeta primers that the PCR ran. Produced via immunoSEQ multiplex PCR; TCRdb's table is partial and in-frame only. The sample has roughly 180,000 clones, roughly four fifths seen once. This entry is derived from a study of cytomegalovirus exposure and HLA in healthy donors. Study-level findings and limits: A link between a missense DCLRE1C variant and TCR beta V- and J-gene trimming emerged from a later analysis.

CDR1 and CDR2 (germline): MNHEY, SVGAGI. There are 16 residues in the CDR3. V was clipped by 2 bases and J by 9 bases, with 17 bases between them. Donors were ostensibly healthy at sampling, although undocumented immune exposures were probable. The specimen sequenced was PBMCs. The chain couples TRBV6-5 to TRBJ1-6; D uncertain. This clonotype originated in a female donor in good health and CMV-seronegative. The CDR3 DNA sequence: TGTGCCAGCAGTTACGAGGCGGGAAGGGTAGGTTCACCCCTCCACTTT. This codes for CASSYEAGRVGSPLHF.